Each of the 25 T cell receptor beta chains below was sequenced from the same sample in a study of blood T cells in healthy people across ages. Through a sample-barcoded 5' primer and a J-beta primer mix, a second PCR was run for roughly 6 to 11 cycles. TCRdb itself ran the 5' RACE reads through MiXCR, one entry per CDR3 protein. The sample yields fewer than 800,000 distinct CDR3 sequences, 20% to 25% seen once. The same specimen was also included in a second study, on T cells of mothers and their children.

Source material: blood. The receptors stem from a boy between 10 and 17 years old in good health.

This clonotype showed up just a few times. The chain's CDR3 is CASSETGTYEQYF. The CDR3 DNA is TGTGCCAGCAGTGAGACAGGGACCTACGAGCAGTACTTC. The chain uses TRBV12-3 or TRBV12-4 and TRBJ2-7, with 7 bases that match TRBD1. The J segment lost 2 bases and the V segment lost 5 bases, leaving 3 bases of the junction unmatched. The CDR3 contains 13 residues.

The sample holds a few counts of this clonotype. The chain carries TRBV20-1 and TRBJ1-6; 9 nucleotides match TRBD1. V dropped 4 bases and J dropped 4; count of bases not matched to a gene: 5. Germline-derived CDR1 and CDR2 are DFQATT and SNEGSKA (reference sequence). The CDR3 extends over 15 amino acids. CDR3 region: CSATGTGTYNSPLHF. For the CDR3, the DNA is TGCAGTGCTACCGGGACAGGGACATATAATTCACCCCTCCACTTT.

This clonotype was detected a few times. The chain combines TRBV29-1 with TRBJ2-1; no firm D call. Looked up from germline, CDR1 is SQVTM and CDR2 is ANQGSEA. The CDR3 consists of 15 residues. V lost 1 base and J lost 0, with 10 bases in between. As DNA, the CDR3 is TGCAGCGTTGAAGCGGCAGATGTCTCCTACAATGAGCAGTTCTTC. Its protein product is CSVEAADVSYNEQFF.

This clonotype turned up a few times. J is TRBJ2-5 and V is TRBV6-2 or TRBV6-3, with 10 bases aligning to TRBD2. The J call could be wrong; TRBJ2-1 is a better fit for the DNA end. Germline loops: CDR1 MNHEY, CDR2 SVGEGT. CDR3 length: 15 residues. The CDR3 DNA reads TGTGCCAGCAGTTATGACAGCGGGGGGGCCTATGAGCAGTTCTTC. Its translation is CASSYDSGGAYEQFF.

The V and J genes are TRBV14 and TRBJ2-6; the D gene is possibly TRBD2 (6 bases). This CDR3 is 15 amino acids long. V was pared by 4 bases and J by 11 bases, with 18 bases between. CDR1 is SGHDN, CDR2 FVKESK, per germline. CDR3 nucleotides: TGTGCCAGCAGCCTTTGGGACTCACCCCGCGACGTCCTGACTTTC. As protein: CASSLWDSPRDVLTF.

The chain combines TRBV7-3 with TRBJ2-3, with 9 bases identical to TRBD1. The J segment lost 1 base and the V segment lost 5 bases, leaving 7 bases of the junction unmatched. Germline V gives CDR1 SGHTA, CDR2 FQGTGA. This CDR3 is 16 amino acids long. The CDR3 DNA is TGTGCCAGCAGCCCCCGGACAGGGGTAGGCACAGATACGCAGTATTTT. It translates to CASSPRTGVGTDTQYF.

The chain combines TRBV29-1 with TRBJ1-2; tentative D call: TRBD1 (6 bases). V was shortened by 6 bases and J by 1 base, with 21 bases between the two germline ends. This CDR3 is built from 16 residues. Germline CDR1 and CDR2: SQVTM and ANQGSEA. CDR3 nucleotides: TGCAGCGTCCCAGCCTATTCCCGGGACAATAACTATGGCTACACCTTC. It translates to CSVPAYSRDNNYGYTF.

The rearrangement uses TRBV27 and TRBJ1-4; no definite D call. Trimming left V 6 bases short and J 2 bases short, with 13 bases between. From germline, CDR1 is MNHEY and CDR2 SMNVEV (reference sequence). This CDR3 comprises 15 residues. The CDR3 here is CASSRGVGTNEKLFF. The CDR3 nucleotides are TGTGCCAGCAGCCGCGGGGTGGGCACTAATGAAAAACTGTTTTTT.

The chain recombines TRBV28 with TRBJ2-5; 10 bases line up with TRBD1. CDR3 length equals 14 residues. The germline V gene has CDR1 MDHEN and CDR2 SYDVKM. V shed 6 bases, J shed 5 bases, and the junction held 6 bases outside the gene matches. CDR3 sequence reads: CASRADRGPETQYF. The CDR3 nucleotides are TGTGCCAGCAGAGCTGACAGGGGGCCGGAGACCCAGTACTTC.

The chain carries TRBV9 and TRBJ2-7; 8 bases agree with TRBD2. Trimming cost V 1 base and J 5 bases; bases outside gene matches: 8. The length of the CDR3 is 15 residues. Germline loops: CDR1 SGDLS, CDR2 YYNGEE. The CDR3, as DNA: TGTGCCAGCAGCGTAAGCGGGAGTGATGCCCACGAGCAGTACTTC. Amino acids: CASSVSGSDAHEQYF.

J is TRBJ2-5 and V is TRBV11-2, with 8 bases fitting TRBD2. Judging by the DNA end, TRBJ2-1 fits better; the J call may be wrong. The CDR3 is made up of 15 amino acids. CDR1 SGHAT and CDR2 FQNNGV come from the germline V gene. CDR3 nucleotides: TGTGCCAGCAGCTTAGGGCGGAGCGGGAGTGGTGAGCAGTTCTTC. Its protein product is CASSLGRSGSGEQFF.

This clonotype occurred many times. The chain employs TRBV29-1 and TRBJ2-3; 11 bases map to TRBD2. V shed 4 bases and J 0 bases; nucleotides not matched to a gene: 0. Looked up from germline, CDR1 is SQVTM and CDR2 is ANQGSEA. There are 14 residues in the CDR3. CDR3: CSVGLAGSTDTQYF. The CDR3 DNA reads TGCAGCGTTGGACTAGCGGGGAGCACAGATACGCAGTATTTT.

The V gene is TRBV20-1, the J gene TRBJ2-7; weak D call: TRBD2 (6 bases). The CDR3 is 13 residues long. Germline V gene sequence: CDR1 DFQATT, CDR2 SNEGSKA (reference sequence). V was clipped by 4 bases and J by 5 bases, with 15 bases between them. DNA of the CDR3: TGCAGTGCTAAGGTAGCGGTTTCGGACGAGCAGTACTTC. Translation gives CSAKVAVSDEQYF.

The J gene is TRBJ2-1, the V gene TRBV7-9; D may correspond to TRBD1 or TRBD2 (5 bases each). Germline values: CDR1 SEHNR, CDR2 FQNEAQ (reference sequence). V was cut by 6 bases and J by 5 bases, with 17 bases left in between. The CDR3 covers 15 residues. CDR3 region: CASRPRWDRNNEQFF. CDR3 sequence (DNA): TGTGCCAGCAGGCCCAGGTGGGACCGTAACAATGAGCAGTTCTTC.

This clonotype was counted between two and nine times. The J gene is TRBJ1-1, the V gene TRBV3-1; D is uncertain. Trimming took off 2 bases at V and 10 bases at J, with 11 bases between the two ends. Looked up from germline, CDR1 is LGHDT and CDR2 is YNNKEL (reference sequence). This CDR3 contains 12 residues. In DNA, the CDR3 is TGTGCCAGCAGCCAACCGAGACGAGGAGCTTTCTTT. Protein: CASSQPRRGAFF.

The CDR3 nucleotides are TGCGCCAGCATCGAATTGACAGGGGGTACCGATGAAGCTTTCTTT. It translates to CASIELTGGTDEAFF. V is TRBV5-1 and J is TRBJ1-1; 9 bases line up with TRBD1. Germline V gene sequence: CDR1 SGHRS, CDR2 YFSETQ. The CDR3 is 15 amino acids. After removal of 6 bases from V and 7 bases from J, the junction contained 13 bases not matched to a gene.

The V gene is TRBV7-9, the J gene TRBJ2-1, with 8 bases fitting TRBD1. Germline V gene sequence: CDR1 SEHNR, CDR2 FQNEAQ (reference sequence). The junction had 8 bases not matched to a gene; V was cut back by 4 bases and J by 15 bases. The CDR3 extends over 12 amino acids. The CDR3 loop is CASSYGQGRPFF. The CDR3 region has the DNA TGTGCCAGCAGCTACGGACAGGGTCGTCCGTTCTTC.

This clonotype has more than one count but fewer than ten. This chain connects TRBV11-2 to TRBJ1-1; D possibly corresponds to TRBD1 (6 bases). V lost 1 base and J 6 bases, leaving 12 bases between the germline ends. CDR1 is SGHAT, CDR2 FQNNGV, per germline. The CDR3 runs to 14 residues. CDR3 sequence: CASSLVGGLAEAFF. Written as DNA, the CDR3 is TGTGCCAGCAGCTTAGTTGGGGGGCTGGCTGAAGCTTTCTTT.

The chain carries TRBV7-2 and TRBJ1-2; D ambiguous. The germline V and J ends were trimmed by 7 bases and 1 base, with 10 bases remaining between them. The CDR3 has 13 amino acids. Looked up from germline, CDR1 is SGHTA and CDR2 is FQGNSA. CDR3 sequence (DNA): TGTGCCAGCACCACCTCCTTTAACTATGGCTACACCTTC. As protein: CASTTSFNYGYTF.

This clonotype was seen a handful of times. The chain has TRBV29-1 and TRBJ2-2; TRBD2 matches 8 bases. The length of the CDR3 is 14 residues. J gave up 0 bases and V 6 bases, and 3 bases lay outside the gene matches. Germline V gives CDR1 SQVTM, CDR2 ANQGSEA. CDR3 amino acids: CSVPGLANTGELFF. For the CDR3, the DNA is TGCAGCGTGCCGGGACTAGCGAACACCGGGGAGCTGTTTTTT.

The chain uses TRBV29-1 and TRBJ2-5; perhaps TRBD2 as D (5 bases). Germline CDR1 is SQVTM and CDR2 is ANQGSEA. Trimming pared 5 bases from V and 5 bases from J, leaving 15 bases between. CDR3 length equals 13 residues. The CDR3 nucleotides read TGCAGCGTTAAGGACTCAAACAGCGAGACCCAGTACTTC. Translating it yields CSVKDSNSETQYF.

This chain connects TRBV7-9 to TRBJ2-3; a weak D match, TRBD1 (7 bases). The germline CDR1 and CDR2 sequences are SEHNR and FQNEAQ (reference sequence). This CDR3 has 18 residues. Between the trimmed V and J ends, which lost 9 bases and 5 bases, there was a span of 30 bases. The CDR3 here is CASRGGGAAHGGQDTQYF. The CDR3 DNA follows: TGTGCCAGTCGAGGGGGCGGGGCCGCTCATGGGGGCCAAGATACGCAGTATTTT.

The chain combines TRBV20-1 with TRBJ2-5; no firm D call. The germline V gene has CDR1 DFQATT and CDR2 SNEGSKA (reference sequence). The CDR3 contains 16 residues. V was trimmed by 0 bases and J by 2 bases, leaving 16 bases between them. CDR3 protein: CSARDWLIAPQETQYF. The CDR3 DNA reads TGCAGTGCTAGAGATTGGTTAATAGCCCCGCAAGAGACCCAGTACTTC.

This clonotype was counted only a few times. This chain uses TRBV13 with TRBJ2-3, with 11 bases fitting TRBD2. This CDR3 has 16 amino acids. Germline V gene lookup returns CDR1 PRHDT and CDR2 FYEKMQ (reference sequence). J gave up 2 bases and V 3 bases, and 4 bases lay outside the gene matches. The CDR3 DNA follows: TGTGCCAGCAGCTTCCAGACTAGCGGGGCCACAGATACGCAGTATTTT. It codes for CASSFQTSGATDTQYF.

V and J are TRBV6-1 and TRBJ2-5; 10 nucleotides match TRBD2. This CDR3 contains 15 residues. Germline V gene lookup returns CDR1 MNHNS and CDR2 SASEGT. The V and J ends lost 5 bases and 1 base, in that order; junction bases with no gene match: 4. The CDR3 DNA follows: TGTGCCAGCAGTACGGGACTAGCGCCCCAAGAGACCCAGTACTTC. As protein: CASSTGLAPQETQYF.